Reported below is one T cell receptor (beta chain). No antigen is known for it. HCMV serostatus was determined by detecting HCMV-specific IgG in serum with a commercial ELISA kit. Ficoll density gradient centrifugation was used to isolate peripheral blood mononuclear cells from blood. These data are taken from a study of T cells expressing NK-cell markers (dated by TCRdb to 2019 to 2021). A note on the overall study: Three sorted T-cell subsets (CD3+CD56+NKG2C+, CD3+CD56+NKG2C- and CD3+CD56-NKG2C+) from seven to nine donors had their TCR beta-chain repertoires profiled. Of the eight sequenced donors, seven were found to be HCMV-seropositive and one was found to be HCMV-seronegative. The eight sequenced donors were randomly selected healthy volunteers, three men and five women. Illumina HiSeq 2000/2500, MiSeq or NextSeq was used to sequence libraries as 2 x 150 bp reads.

Beyond this particular receptor, the publication reports: Whether the expanded NKG2C-expressing T cell clones were specific for HCMV antigens was left unclear. Those dominant clonotypes were again the most abundant among CD3+CD56-NKG2C+ cells in a handful of donors, at about 28.3-60.1%. In six donors, the dominant CD3+CD56+NKG2C+ clonotypes ranked among the top 10 CD8+ clonotypes, making up about 1.0-7.0% of CD8+ T cells.

Sequencing relied on an Illumina HiSeq 2000. TCR beta cDNA libraries were prepared using 5'RACE template switching, which introduced a universal primer site and unique molecular identifiers. cDNA synthesis was primed from the TCR beta constant segment and was followed by two successive PCR amplification steps. For the original study's pipeline: MIGEC handled demultiplexing of the reads and grouping by UMI, while MiTCR was used to assemble and quantify clonotypes. To exclude erroneous sequences, any TCR cDNA sequence not supported by at least two reads was discarded. Downstream repertoire analysis used the tcR package, and clonotypes were matched across fractions by CDR3 nucleotide sequence plus V segment. Antigen specificity was annotated against VDJdb with VDJmatch, allowing one amino acid substitution in CDR3. TCRdb reprocessed the sequencing reads and holds a single record per CDR3 protein sequence, with no DNA. Here the V and J calls rest on TCRdb's processing, not on the authors' analysis. The sample's clone listing holds 400,000 to 500,000 distinct CDR3 sequences. Roughly 8% of the sample belongs to the ten largest clones.

CDR1 and CDR2 are drawn from the germline V gene: SGHRS, YFSETQ. Including the terminal cysteine and phenylalanine, the CDR3 comprises 15 residues. Nucleotide data are not available. The receptor was isolated from a woman between 18 and 70 years old in good health. The rearranged chain carries TRBV5-1 and TRBJ2-3; TCRdb designates TRBD2, a call that cannot be tested without DNA. Sequencing was done on a sample of blood T cells: a sorted CD56 or NKG2C T cell subset, CD4+ or CD8+ T cells, or bulk PBMC T cells (not recorded which). The CDR3 protein is CASSALLAGEYTQYF.